The 12 T cell receptor beta chains below all came from one sample that was sequenced in a study of blood T cells in healthy people across ages. The use of a sample-barcoded 5' primer and a J-beta primer mix characterized a second PCR of about 7 to 12 cycles. MiXCR, run by TCRdb on the 5' RACE reads, gives a single entry per CDR3 protein. The sample contains about 1.4 million distinct CDR3 sequences, approximately 60% of which appear only once. Sequenced sample: blood. All receptors come from a man aged 18 to 29 in good health.

The chain links TRBV7-2 to TRBJ2-7; 10 bases map to TRBD1. The CDR3 runs 15 residues. The germline gives CDR1 SGHTA, CDR2 FQGNSA. J lost 6 bases, V lost 5 bases, and 10 bases had no gene match. CDR3 DNA: TGTGCCAGCAGCCAGAAGACAGGGGGCGCATCCGAGCAGTACTTC. Amino acid sequence: CASSQKTGGASEQYF. Looking up the rest from reference TRBV7-2 and TRBJ2-7 gives the full variable domain: GAGVSQSPSNKVTEKGKDVELRCDPISGHTALYWYRQSLGQGLEFLIYFQGNSAPDKSGLPSDRFSAERTGGSVSTLTIQRTQQEDSAVYLCASSQKTGGASEQYFGPGTRLTVT.

The CDR3 sequence is CASSSSSLPPYEQYF. The DNA of the CDR3 is TGTGCCAGCAGTTCTAGCTCCCTGCCCCCCTACGAGCAGTACTTC. J is TRBJ2-7 and V is TRBV6-5, with D perhaps TRBD2 (5 bases). Germline V lookup: CDR1 MNHEY, CDR2 SVGAGI. The CDR3 has 15 residues. V lost 4 bases to trimming and J lost 2 bases, with 15 bases between them.

The chain combines TRBV30 with TRBJ1-5; 8 nucleotides match TRBD1. This CDR3 region has 13 residues. From germline, CDR1 is GTSNPN and CDR2 SVGIG (reference sequence). V trimming: 5 bases; J trimming: 4 bases; junction bases outside the gene matches: 4. The CDR3 DNA reads TGTGCCTGGGACCGACAGGGGAATCAGCCCCAGCATTTT. Amino acids: CAWDRQGNQPQHF.

This clonotype has just a few counts. This chain uses TRBV28 with TRBJ1-2, with D tentatively TRBD1 (5 bases). Trimming removed 5 bases from V and 8 bases from J, with 15 bases in between. Per the germline V gene, CDR1 is MDHEN and CDR2 is SYDVKM. The CDR3 runs 13 residues. CDR3 amino acids: CASSVRDGRGYTF. The CDR3 DNA is TGTGCCAGCAGTGTCCGGGACGGACGCGGCTACACCTTC.

V gene TRBV4-1 combines with J gene TRBJ2-7; 12 bases map to TRBD2. This CDR3 region has 18 residues. CDR1 is MGHRA and CDR2 is YSYEKL in the germline V gene. With 1 base clipped from V and 7 bases from J, the junction kept 14 bases outside the gene matches. The CDR3 sequence: CASSQGGGLAGIYNEQYF. The DNA of the CDR3 is TGCGCCAGCAGCCAAGGCGGAGGACTAGCGGGGATATACAATGAGCAGTACTTC.

In this sample, this clonotype turned up a few times. The chain carries TRBV11-2 and TRBJ2-5, with 8 bases fitting TRBD1. Losses at the gene ends were 5 bases for V and 5 bases for J; bases not matched to a gene: 7. Germline V gene lookup returns CDR1 SGHAT and CDR2 FQNNGV. The CDR3 runs 14 residues. The CDR3 sequence is CASSRTGSRETQYF. The CDR3 nucleotides are TGTGCCAGCAGCCGGACAGGGTCTCGCGAGACCCAGTACTTC.

V usage is TRBV15 and J usage is TRBJ2-3; TRBD2 is a possible D gene (6 bases). CDR3 size: 16 residues. Per germline, CDR1 LNHNV and CDR2 YYDKDF (reference sequence). V dropped 0 bases and J dropped 6 bases, with 16 bases sitting between them. The CDR3 sequence is CATSRDGAGTGDTQYF. In DNA, the CDR3 is TGTGCCACCAGCAGAGATGGGGCGGGGACGGGGGATACGCAGTATTTT.

This sequence joins TRBV7-2 and TRBJ2-4; 8 nucleotides align to TRBD1. The DNA end is a closer match to TRBJ2-7, so the J assignment may be wrong. The CDR3 loop spans 17 amino acids. CDR1 SGHTA and CDR2 FQGNSA come from the germline V gene. The CDR3 protein is CASSLGPTGELSYEQYF. For the CDR3, the DNA is TGTGCCAGCAGCTTAGGACCGACAGGGGAGCTCTCCTACGAGCAGTACTTC.

The chain has TRBV12-3 or TRBV12-4 and TRBJ2-3; D call uncertain. Trimming removed 0 bases at V and 6 bases at J, with 7 bases between. The length of the CDR3 is 13 residues. The CDR3 here is CASSLAVKDTQYF. CDR3 nucleotide sequence: TGTGCCAGCAGTTTAGCGGTAAAGGATACGCAGTATTTT.

The gene calls are TRBV12-3 or TRBV12-4 and TRBJ1-2, with unresolved D. The CDR3 covers 11 residues. Trimming stripped 6 bases from V and 4 bases from J, with 6 bases between. The CDR3 protein is CASSFVYGYTF. CDR3 sequence (DNA): TGTGCCAGCAGCTTTGTCTATGGCTACACCTTC.

This chain uses TRBV6-5 with TRBJ1-6; perhaps TRBD1 as D (6 bases). Germline V gene sequence: CDR1 MNHEY, CDR2 SVGAGI. V was clipped by 6 bases and J by 5 bases, with 11 bases between them. This CDR3 contains 14 residues. The CDR3 coding sequence is TGTGCCAGCAGGTCCGGGGGCGATAATTCACCCCTCCACTTT. The encoded protein is CASRSGGDNSPLHF.

This chain connects TRBV27 to TRBJ1-1, with 7 bases lining up with TRBD1. Trimming at V came to 6 bases and at J to 1 base, leaving 8 bases not matched to a gene. Germline V gene sequence: CDR1 MNHEY, CDR2 SMNVEV (reference sequence). The CDR3 is made up of 15 amino acids. The CDR3 protein is CASSHLGTENTEAFF. CDR3 sequence (DNA): TGTGCCAGCAGCCACCTCGGGACAGAGAACACTGAAGCTTTCTTT.